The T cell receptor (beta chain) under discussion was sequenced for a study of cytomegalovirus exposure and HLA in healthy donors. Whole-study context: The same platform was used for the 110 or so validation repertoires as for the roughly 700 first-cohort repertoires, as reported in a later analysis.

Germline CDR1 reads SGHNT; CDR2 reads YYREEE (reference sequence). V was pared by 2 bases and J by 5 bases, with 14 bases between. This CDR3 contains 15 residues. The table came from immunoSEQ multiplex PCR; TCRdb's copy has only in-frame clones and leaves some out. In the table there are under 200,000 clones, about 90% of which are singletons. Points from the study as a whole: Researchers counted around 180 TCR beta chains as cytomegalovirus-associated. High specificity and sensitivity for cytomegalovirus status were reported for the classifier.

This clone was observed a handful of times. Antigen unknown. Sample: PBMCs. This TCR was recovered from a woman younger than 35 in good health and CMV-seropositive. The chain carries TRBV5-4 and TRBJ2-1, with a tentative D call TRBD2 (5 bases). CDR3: CASSFGPGNDNEQFF. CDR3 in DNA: TGTGCCAGCAGCTTCGGTCCGGGGAATGACAATGAGCAGTTCTTC.